Below, one T cell receptor beta chain is given with its context. Its matching antigen is unknown. The sample originates from a study of post-analysis software for immune sequencing data. Study observations and caveats: F measure grouped same-batch samples tightly together. Controls' normalized Chao1 diversity significantly exceeded that of multiple sclerosis patients.

Unique molecular identifiers had been added to the TCR beta cDNA libraries. Input amounts of about 0.85 to 10 million T cells were used. These gave some 500,000 cDNA molecules, so each molecule approximated one T cell. TCRdb reanalysed the PCR reads using MiXCR and keeps one entry per CDR3 protein. The sample has around 770,000 distinct CDR3 sequences; 46% are singletons. The sample comprised blood. The clonotype was recovered from a girl aged 10-17 years with multiple sclerosis.

CDR3 DNA: TGCAGCGTTGAGCTCCCGGGGGGGACTAGCTCCTACAATGAGCAGTTCTTC. This sequence encodes CSVELPGGTSSYNEQFF. The J gene is TRBJ2-1, the V gene TRBV29-1; 8 nucleotides line up with TRBD2. Germline CDR1 SQVTM, CDR2 ANQGSEA. CDR3 length: 17 residues. The junction had 10 bases not matched to a gene; V was cut back by 3 bases and J by 0 bases.